The 17 T cell receptor beta chains listed next were all sequenced from one sample in a study of OX40 agonist ivuxolimab in advanced cancers. Sequencing used immunoSEQ multiplex PCR; TCRdb keeps in-frame clones, though not all of them. The repertoire holds 20,000 to 30,000 clones, 73% seen once, with roughly 18% in the top ten. The sample was CD4+ or CD8+ T cells sorted from blood, taken in a trial of the OX40 agonist ivuxolimab. Every receptor here comes from an adult with an advanced solid tumor such as melanoma, head and neck, liver or kidney cancer.

The rearrangement links TRBV27 to TRBJ2-2; 8 bases are a match to TRBD2. The ends lost 0 bases at V and 9 bases at J; junction bases unmatched: 3. The CDR3 is 14 residues long. Germline CDR1 reads MNHEY; CDR2 reads SMNVEV (reference sequence). Written as DNA, the CDR3 is TGTGCCAGCAGTTTATCGAAGCGGGGGTGGGAGCTGTTTTTT. Translating it yields CASSLSKRGWELFF.

This chain joins TRBV28 and TRBJ2-5; no clear D. The CDR3 is 13 residues long. The V end was cut by 10 bases, the J end by 5 bases, with 17 bases between. Germline CDR1 is MDHEN and CDR2 is SYDVKM. The CDR3 region has the DNA TGTGCCACCACCCTCCCGGGTTGGGAGACCCAGTACTTC. Residues: CATTLPGWETQYF.

This chain connects TRBV6-6 to TRBJ2-7; weak D call: TRBD2 (5 bases). Trimming shortened V by 10 bases and J by 6 bases, and 13 bases separated the two germline ends. The CDR3 has 11 amino acids. Germline CDR1 and CDR2: MNHNY and SVGAGI (reference sequence). The CDR3 reads CATGDRPEQYF. The CDR3 region has the DNA TGTGCCACCGGGGATCGGCCCGAGCAGTACTTC.

V is TRBV27 and J is TRBJ1-1; perhaps TRBD1 as D (6 bases). V gave up 2 bases and J gave up 7 bases, with 14 bases separating them. Germline CDR1 MNHEY, CDR2 SMNVEV (reference sequence). The CDR3 extends over 14 amino acids. CDR3 bases: TGTGCCAGCAGTTTAGAACAGGGAGAGGATGAAGCTTTCTTT. Amino acid sequence: CASSLEQGEDEAFF.

This clone was seen a few times. The chain joins TRBV6-5 to TRBJ1-1; D might be TRBD1 (6 bases). The ends were cut back, 0 bases at V and 5 bases at J, with 16 bases in the middle. CDR1 is MNHEY, CDR2 SVGAGI, per germline. The CDR3 totals 16 residues. CDR3 region: CASSYSLGYRETEAFF. The CDR3 region has the DNA TGTGCCAGCAGTTACTCGCTGGGTTACAGGGAAACTGAAGCTTTCTTT.

The chain uses TRBV5-5 and TRBJ2-7; possibly TRBD1 or TRBD2 for D (7 bases each). Germline V lookup: CDR1 SGHKS, CDR2 YYEKEE (reference sequence). V was cut by 2 bases and J by 0 bases, with 12 bases left in between. The CDR3 totals 15 residues. CDR3 residues: CASSFGRGGSYEQYF. CDR3 coding DNA: TGTGCCAGCAGCTTCGGCAGGGGGGGCTCCTACGAGCAGTACTTC.

This clone was recorded once. V is TRBV27 and J is TRBJ2-7; 9 positions agree with TRBD2. V was pared by 6 bases and J by 5 bases, with 5 bases of the junction left unmatched. Germline CDR1 MNHEY, CDR2 SMNVEV (reference sequence). This CDR3 region has 13 residues. The CDR3 loop is CASRPGLAHEQYF. Here the CDR3 DNA reads TGTGCCAGCAGACCGGGACTAGCCCACGAGCAGTACTTC.

This clone was observed a few times. This chain connects TRBV7-3 to TRBJ2-7; D is unresolved. V gave up 3 bases and J gave up 1 base, with 13 bases separating them. Looked up from germline, CDR1 is SGHTA and CDR2 is FQGTGA. The length of the CDR3 is 15 residues. This CDR3 reads CASSFFPTPSYEQYF. CDR3 in DNA: TGTGCCAGCAGCTTTTTTCCAACGCCTTCCTACGAGCAGTACTTC.

The chain couples TRBV7-9 to TRBJ1-5; weak D call: TRBD1 (5 bases). The CDR3 length is 15 residues. Trimming stripped 5 bases from V and 5 bases from J, with 16 bases between. Germline CDR1 reads SEHNR; CDR2 reads FQNEAQ (reference sequence). The CDR3 DNA sequence: TGTGCCAGCAGCCAGGGCCCCACAAATGATCAGCCCCAGCATTTT. Amino acid sequence: CASSQGPTNDQPQHF.

The chain uses TRBV4-2 and TRBJ2-7; D is unresolved. The germline V gene encodes CDR1 LGHNA and CDR2 YNFKEQ. V was cut by 1 base and J by 6 bases, with 4 bases left in between. The CDR3 is 11 residues long. This CDR3 is CASSQGREQYF. CDR3 DNA: TGTGCCAGCAGCCAAGGTCGCGAGCAGTACTTC.

Note on this clone: Relative to the germline gene, one junction end is altered; a read error may explain this. The chain carries TRBV5-1 and TRBJ2-2, with 9 nucleotides matching TRBD1. The CDR3 has 16 amino acids. CDR1 and CDR2 from the germline V gene are SGHRS and YFSETQ. The CDR3: CASSLKRDRDHRGAVF. Here the CDR3 DNA reads TGCGCCAGCAGCTTGAAACGGGACAGGGATCACCGGGGAGCTGTTTTT.

This clone was seen a handful of times. Other nucleotide sequences in the sample specify the same CDR3. The V gene is TRBV6-5, the J gene TRBJ2-5, with unresolved D. Germline CDR1 reads MNHEY; CDR2 reads SVGAGI. Trimming took 2 bases from V and 2 from J, leaving 0 bases between them. CDR3 length: 11 residues. The CDR3 region has the DNA TGTGCCAGCAGTTACCAAGAGACCCAGTACTTC. Residues: CASSYQETQYF.

This chain links TRBV15 with TRBJ2-1; 7 bases fit TRBD1. Germline assignment: CDR1 LNHNV and CDR2 YYDKDF (reference sequence). The CDR3 spans 14 residues. Losses at the gene ends were 3 bases for V and 5 bases for J; bases not matched to a gene: 4. The CDR3 DNA reads TGTGCCACCAGCAGCACAGGGGTCCACAATGAGCAGTTCTTC. It translates to CATSSTGVHNEQFF.

The chain links TRBV7-9 to TRBJ2-1; D is undetermined. CDR1 is SEHNR, CDR2 FQNEAQ, per germline (reference sequence). Trimming pared 2 bases from V and 5 bases from J, leaving 13 bases between. CDR3 length equals 15 residues. Here the CDR3 reads CASSLMRLPDNEQFF. CDR3 bases: TGTGCCAGCAGCTTAATGCGTCTTCCCGACAATGAGCAGTTCTTC.

The V gene is TRBV14, the J gene TRBJ2-6; the match to TRBD1 covers 8 bases. The ends lost 6 bases at V and 3 bases at J; junction bases unmatched: 4. The CDR3 has 15 amino acids. The germline CDR1 and CDR2 sequences are SGHDN and FVKESK. The CDR3 nucleotides read TGTGCCAGCAGAGGCAGGGGGCTTGGGGCCAACGTCCTGACTTTC. Its translation is CASRGRGLGANVLTF. The full variable domain, its missing parts supplied by reference TRBV14 and TRBJ2-6, is EAGVTQFPSHSVIEKGQTVTLRCDPISGHDNLYWYRRVMGKEIKFLLHFVKESKQDESGMPNNRFLAERTGGTYSTLKVQPAELEDSGVYFCASRGRGLGANVLTFGAGSRLTVL.

The CDR3 bases are TGTGCCAGCAGTCACGGGGGGCGCACAGATACGCAGTATTTT. Encoded protein: CASSHGGRTDTQYF. The chain links TRBV6-5 to TRBJ2-3; D is possibly TRBD2 (7 bases). Germline assignment: CDR1 MNHEY and CDR2 SVGAGI. V lost 5 bases and J 1 base, leaving 10 bases between the germline ends. CDR3 length equals 14 residues.

The V call is TRBV27, the J call TRBJ2-3; D perhaps matches TRBD2 (7 bases). The CDR3 is made up of 20 amino acids. The germline V gene encodes CDR1 MNHEY and CDR2 SMNVEV (reference sequence). V lost 0 bases, J lost 0 bases, and 22 bases lay in between. The CDR3 spells CASSLSPRGGAFSSTDTQYF. The DNA for the CDR3 is TGTGCCAGCAGTTTATCGCCAAGGGGGGGGGCTTTTTCTAGCACAGATACGCAGTATTTT.